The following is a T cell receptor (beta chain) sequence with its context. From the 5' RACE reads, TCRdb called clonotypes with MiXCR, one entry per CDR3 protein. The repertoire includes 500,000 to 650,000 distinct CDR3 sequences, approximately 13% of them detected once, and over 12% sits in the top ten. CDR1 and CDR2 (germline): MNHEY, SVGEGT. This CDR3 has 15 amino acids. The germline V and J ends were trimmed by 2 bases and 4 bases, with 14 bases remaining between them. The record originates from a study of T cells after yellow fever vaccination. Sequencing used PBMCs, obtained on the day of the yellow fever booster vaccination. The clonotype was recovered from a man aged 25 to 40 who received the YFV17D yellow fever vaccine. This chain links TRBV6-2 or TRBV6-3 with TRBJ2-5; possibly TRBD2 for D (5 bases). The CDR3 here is CASSYEGPKGETQYF. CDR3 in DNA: TGTGCCAGCAGTTACGAGGGCCCGAAGGGAGAGACCCAGTACTTC.